One T cell receptor (beta chain) is described in this entry. Its target is unknown. The approximately 130-subject validation cohort, separate from the roughly 700-subject first cohort, included the donors. This entry is derived from a study of cytomegalovirus exposure and HLA in healthy donors. Looking at the study overall: A subsequent analysis stated that the roughly 130 validation repertoires were run on the same platform as the approximately 700 first-cohort repertoires. Regarding the study as a whole: Among TCR beta chains, those listed as cytomegalovirus-associated numbered about 150. A subsequent analysis found that TCR clusters from the first cohort also tended to co-occur in the 90 to 150 validation repertoires, with approximately 94% of cluster scores above 0.

Profiling relied on immunoSEQ multiplex PCR, and the TCRdb table lists in-frame clones only, not all of them. Of fewer than 60,000 clones in the sample, around 93% are singletons; the top ten hold about 1.8%. Trimming shortened V by 1 base and J by 0 bases, and 11 bases separated the two germline ends. The germline V gene has CDR1 SEHNR and CDR2 FQNEAQ (reference sequence). The CDR3 consists of 16 residues. The chain carries TRBV7-9 and TRBJ2-3; a weak D match, TRBD2 (5 bases). The sample was PBMCs. The sequence was obtained from a woman younger than 30 in good health and CMV-seropositive. The CDR3 here is CASSLGLAVSTDTQYF. As DNA, the CDR3 is TGTGCCAGCAGCTTAGGGCTAGCTGTAAGCACAGATACGCAGTATTTT.